The clone carrying this T cell receptor (beta chain) turned up a few times. Its target is not known. This sample is drawn from a study of human T cells and chemical hapten exposure. Notes on the study in general: Expanded TCRs formed significantly more large CDR3 similarity clusters than controls.

One entry per CDR3 protein results from TCRdb running MiXCR on the RACE reads. The data show over 130,000 distinct CDR3 sequences, approximately 12% seen once. Time point of the sample: patch test 2, 6 weeks after DPC sensitization. As for treatment: therapeutic diphenylcyclopropenone sensitization with weekly scalp DPC. The specimen comprised whole blood, sampled in connection with sensitization to the hapten diphenylcyclopropenone (DPC). This receptor was taken from a woman aged 45-60 years with alopecia areata. Some clones in this sample may be carry-over from other donors' samples.

The CDR3 loop is CASSYASGAANTGELFF. CDR3 DNA sequence: TGTGCCAGCAGTTACGCTAGCGGGGCCGCGAACACCGGGGAGCTGTTTTTT. The V call is TRBV6-2 or TRBV6-3, the J call TRBJ2-2, with 9 bases lining up with TRBD2. V dropped 2 bases and J dropped 0; count of bases not matched to a gene: 4. Germline CDR1 reads MNHEY; CDR2 reads SVGEGT. The CDR3 runs to 17 residues.